This T cell receptor (beta chain) appears in the sequencing data of a study of T cells after yellow fever vaccination. Study in general: The authors prepared low-cell-number fractions using SMART-Seq v4 Ultra Low Input.

Study-level points and caveats: The presence of abundant clonotypes contaminating from the bulk population was possible in FACS-sorted repertoires.

Making TCR cDNA involved 5'RACE template switching, which added UMIs and a universal primer site. From the 5' RACE reads, TCRdb called clonotypes with MiXCR, one entry per CDR3 protein. The sample lists 300,000 or so distinct CDR3 sequences, approximately 10% occurring once. The CDR3 runs 14 residues. In germline, CDR1 is SSHAT, CDR2 FNYEAQ (reference sequence). Trimming cost V 5 bases and J 5 bases; bases outside gene matches: 5. In its sample, this clonotype was seen a few times. Its antigen is as yet unknown. This sample comprised CD4+ T cells sorted from PBMCs, obtained 5 days after the yellow fever booster vaccination. The V and J genes are TRBV7-7 and TRBJ2-5, with 10 bases lining up with TRBD1. The receptor's source is a man aged 18-30 years who received the YFV17D yellow fever vaccine. The DNA of the CDR3 is TGTGCCAGCAGCCAGGGACAGGGGAGTGAGACCCAGTACTTC. It specifies CASSQGQGSETQYF.